This T cell receptor (beta chain) appears in the sequencing data of a study of cytomegalovirus exposure and HLA in healthy donors. Whole-study findings and limits: Immune exposure was documented only through CMV serostatus. TCR beta V- and J-gene trimming was later associated with a missense DCLRE1C variant.

V was cut by 6 bases and J by 10 bases, with 19 bases left in between. From germline, CDR1 is SNHLY and CDR2 FYNNEI. The CDR3 length is 14 residues. Though probably carrying unrecorded immune exposures, donors were nominally healthy at sampling. The PCR contained 60 Vbeta and 13 Jbeta primers. Repertoires were generated with immunoSEQ multiplex PCR, while TCRdb's copy carries only in-frame clones and drops some. The data show 200,000 to 250,000 clones, with about 70% seen just once and approximately 1.7% held by the top ten. Concerning this clone itself: Its cognate antigen is unknown.

The sample comprised PBMCs. The receptor's source is a woman aged 25 to 39 in good health and CMV-seronegative. The chain joins TRBV2 to TRBJ2-1, with D unclear. This CDR3 is CASSARGIAQEQFF. CDR3 nucleotide sequence: TGTGCCAGCAGCGCGAGAGGCATCGCCCAGGAGCAGTTCTTC.